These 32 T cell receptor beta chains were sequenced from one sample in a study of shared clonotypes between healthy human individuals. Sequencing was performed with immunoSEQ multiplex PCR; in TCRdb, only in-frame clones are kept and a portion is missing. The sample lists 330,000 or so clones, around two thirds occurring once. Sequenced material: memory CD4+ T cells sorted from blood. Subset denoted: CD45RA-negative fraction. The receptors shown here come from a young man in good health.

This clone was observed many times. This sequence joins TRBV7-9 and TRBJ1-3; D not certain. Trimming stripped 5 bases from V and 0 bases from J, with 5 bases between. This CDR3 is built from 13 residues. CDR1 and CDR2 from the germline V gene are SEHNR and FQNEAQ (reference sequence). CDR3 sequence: CASSQSSGNTIYF. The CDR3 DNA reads TGTGCCAGCAGCCAGAGCTCTGGAAACACCATATATTTT.

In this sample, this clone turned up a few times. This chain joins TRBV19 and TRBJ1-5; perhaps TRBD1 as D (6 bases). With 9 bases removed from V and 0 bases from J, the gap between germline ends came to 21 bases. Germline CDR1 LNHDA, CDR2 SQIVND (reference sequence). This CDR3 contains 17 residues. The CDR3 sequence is CARDGDTEFISNQPQHF. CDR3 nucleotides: TGTGCCAGAGACGGGGACACCGAATTCATTAGCAATCAGCCCCAGCATTTT.

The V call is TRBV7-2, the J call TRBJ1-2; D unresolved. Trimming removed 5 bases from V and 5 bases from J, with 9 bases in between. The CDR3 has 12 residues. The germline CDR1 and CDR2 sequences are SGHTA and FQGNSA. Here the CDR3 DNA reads TGTGCCAGCAGCCCTGGCGGATATGGCTACACCTTC. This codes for CASSPGGYGYTF.

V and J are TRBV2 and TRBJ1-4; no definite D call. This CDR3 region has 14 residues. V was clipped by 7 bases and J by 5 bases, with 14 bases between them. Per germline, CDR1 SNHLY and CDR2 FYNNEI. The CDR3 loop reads CASTGPAANEKLFF. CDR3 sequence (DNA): TGTGCCAGCACGGGCCCCGCGGCGAATGAAAAACTGTTTTTT.

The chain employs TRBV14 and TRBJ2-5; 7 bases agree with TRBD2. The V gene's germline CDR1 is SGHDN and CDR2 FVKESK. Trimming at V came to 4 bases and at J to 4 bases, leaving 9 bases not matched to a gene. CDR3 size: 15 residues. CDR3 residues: CASSRRAGPAETQYF. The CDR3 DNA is TGTGCCAGCAGCCGAAGAGCGGGGCCGGCAGAGACCCAGTACTTC.

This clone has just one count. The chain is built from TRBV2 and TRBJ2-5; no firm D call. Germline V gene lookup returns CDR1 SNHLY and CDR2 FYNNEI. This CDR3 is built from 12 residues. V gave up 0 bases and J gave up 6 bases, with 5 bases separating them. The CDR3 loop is CASSEARQTQYF. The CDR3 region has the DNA TGTGCCAGCAGTGAAGCCCGTCAGACCCAGTACTTC.

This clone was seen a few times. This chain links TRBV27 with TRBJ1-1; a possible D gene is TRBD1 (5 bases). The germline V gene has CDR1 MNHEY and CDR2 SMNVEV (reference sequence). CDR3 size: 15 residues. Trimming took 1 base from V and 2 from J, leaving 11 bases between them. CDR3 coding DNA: TGTGCCAGCAGTTTATTCGTGGGGGAAAACACTGAAGCTTTCTTT. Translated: CASSLFVGENTEAFF.

The CDR3 DNA follows: TGTGCCAGCAGTCCCCTTTGGGGGGCTGGCAGACGCCCCACAGATACGCAGTATTTT. Translating it yields CASSPLWGAGRRPTDTQYF. The V and J genes are TRBV28 and TRBJ2-3; D tentatively fits TRBD1 or TRBD2 (6 bases each). V lost 5 bases and J lost 2, with 26 bases in between. CDR1 MDHEN and CDR2 SYDVKM come from the germline V gene. The CDR3 totals 19 residues.

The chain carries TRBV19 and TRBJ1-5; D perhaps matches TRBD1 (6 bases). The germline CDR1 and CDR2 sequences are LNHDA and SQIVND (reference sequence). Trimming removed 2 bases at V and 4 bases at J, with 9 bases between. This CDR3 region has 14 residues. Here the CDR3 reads CASSIRDTNQPQHF. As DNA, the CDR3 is TGTGCCAGTAGTATAAGGGACACTAATCAGCCCCAGCATTTT.

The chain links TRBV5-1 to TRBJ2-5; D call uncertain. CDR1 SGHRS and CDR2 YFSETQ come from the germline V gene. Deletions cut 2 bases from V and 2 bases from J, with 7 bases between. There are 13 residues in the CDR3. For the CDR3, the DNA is TGCGCCAGCAGCTTTGCATTTCAAGAGACCCAGTACTTC. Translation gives CASSFAFQETQYF.

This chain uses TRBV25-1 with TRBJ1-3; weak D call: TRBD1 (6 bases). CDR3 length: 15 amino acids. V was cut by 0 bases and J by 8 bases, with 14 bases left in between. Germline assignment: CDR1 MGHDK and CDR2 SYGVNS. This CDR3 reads CASSEYRGAVDTIYF. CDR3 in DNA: TGTGCCAGCAGTGAATATAGGGGGGCAGTAGACACCATATATTTT.

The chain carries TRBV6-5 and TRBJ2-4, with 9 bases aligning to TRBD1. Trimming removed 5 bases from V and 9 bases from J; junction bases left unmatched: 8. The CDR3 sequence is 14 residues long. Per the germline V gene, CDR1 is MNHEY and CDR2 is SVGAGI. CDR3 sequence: CASSGGQGEAIQYF. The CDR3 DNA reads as TGTGCCAGCAGTGGGGGACAGGGCGAGGCCATTCAGTACTTC.

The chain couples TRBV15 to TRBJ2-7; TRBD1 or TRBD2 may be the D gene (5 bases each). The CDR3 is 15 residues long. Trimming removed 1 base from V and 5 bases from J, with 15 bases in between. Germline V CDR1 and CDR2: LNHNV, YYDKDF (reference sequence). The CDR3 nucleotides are TGTGCCACCAGCAGAGTCGAGGGGCGCCCCCACGAGCAGTACTTC. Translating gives CATSRVEGRPHEQYF. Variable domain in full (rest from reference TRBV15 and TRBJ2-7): DAMVIQNPRYQVTQFGKPVTLSCSQTLNHNVMYWYQQKSSQAPKLLFHYYDKDFNNEADTPDNFQSRRPNTSFCFLDIRSPGLGDTAMYLCATSRVEGRPHEQYFGPGTRLTVT.

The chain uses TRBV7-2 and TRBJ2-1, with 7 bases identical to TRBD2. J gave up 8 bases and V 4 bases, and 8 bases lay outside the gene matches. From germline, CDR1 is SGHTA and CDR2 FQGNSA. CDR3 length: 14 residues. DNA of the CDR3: TGTGCCAGCAGCTCACAACCTACTAGCGATGAGCAGTTCTTC. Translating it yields CASSSQPTSDEQFF.

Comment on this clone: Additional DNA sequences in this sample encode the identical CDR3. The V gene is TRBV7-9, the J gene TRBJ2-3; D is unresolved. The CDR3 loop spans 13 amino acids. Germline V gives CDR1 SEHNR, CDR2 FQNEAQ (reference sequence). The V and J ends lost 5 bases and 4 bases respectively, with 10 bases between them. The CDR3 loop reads CASSPRGPDTQYF. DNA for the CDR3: TGTGCCAGCAGCCCTCGCGGCCCAGATACGCAGTATTTT.

CDR3 protein: CASSPDRSHGNEQFF. The CDR3 DNA reads TGTGCCAGCAGTCCCGACAGGTCGCACGGCAATGAGCAGTTCTTC. This rearrangement joins TRBV6-5 to TRBJ2-1; D may be TRBD1 (6 bases). The CDR3 runs to 15 residues. Germline V CDR1 and CDR2: MNHEY, SVGAGI. V lost 5 bases, J lost 6 bases, and 17 bases lay in between.

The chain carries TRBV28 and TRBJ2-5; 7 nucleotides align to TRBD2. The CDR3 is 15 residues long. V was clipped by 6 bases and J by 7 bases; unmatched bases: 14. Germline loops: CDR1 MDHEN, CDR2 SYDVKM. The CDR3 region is CASSPGGYRVGTQYF. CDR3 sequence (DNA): TGTGCCAGCAGCCCCGGGGGGTATCGGGTGGGGACCCAGTACTTC.

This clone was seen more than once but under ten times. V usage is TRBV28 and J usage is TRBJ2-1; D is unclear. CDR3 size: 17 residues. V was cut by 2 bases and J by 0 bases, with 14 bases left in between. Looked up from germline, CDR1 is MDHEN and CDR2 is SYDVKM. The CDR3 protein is CASSLNRRSASYNEQFF. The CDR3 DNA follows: TGTGCCAGCAGTTTAAATCGGCGGAGTGCCTCCTACAATGAGCAGTTCTTC. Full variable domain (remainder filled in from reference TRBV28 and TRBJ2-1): DVKVTQSSRYLVKRTGEKVFLECVQDMDHENMFWYRQDPGLGLRLIYFSYDVKMKEKGDIPEGYSVSREKKERFSLILESASTNQTSMYLCASSLNRRSASYNEQFFGPGTRLTVL.

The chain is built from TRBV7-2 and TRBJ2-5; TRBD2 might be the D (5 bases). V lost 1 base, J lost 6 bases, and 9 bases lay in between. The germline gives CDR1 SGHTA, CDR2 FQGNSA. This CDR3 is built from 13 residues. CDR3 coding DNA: TGTGCCAGCAGCTTAGAGTCTAGCCAGACCCAGTACTTC. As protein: CASSLESSQTQYF. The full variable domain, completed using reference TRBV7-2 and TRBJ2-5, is GAGVSQSPSNKVTEKGKDVELRCDPISGHTALYWYRQSLGQGLEFLIYFQGNSAPDKSGLPSDRFSAERTGGSVSTLTIQRTQQEDSAVYLCASSLESSQTQYFGPGTRLLVL.

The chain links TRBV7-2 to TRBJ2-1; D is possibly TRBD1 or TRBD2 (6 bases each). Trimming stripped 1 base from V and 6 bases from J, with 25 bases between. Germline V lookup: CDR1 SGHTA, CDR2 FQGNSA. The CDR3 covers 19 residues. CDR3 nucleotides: TGTGCCAGCAGCTTAGGGCACAGGGCTAGGGCGGGACGGGGCAATGAGCAGTTCTTC. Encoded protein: CASSLGHRARAGRGNEQFF.

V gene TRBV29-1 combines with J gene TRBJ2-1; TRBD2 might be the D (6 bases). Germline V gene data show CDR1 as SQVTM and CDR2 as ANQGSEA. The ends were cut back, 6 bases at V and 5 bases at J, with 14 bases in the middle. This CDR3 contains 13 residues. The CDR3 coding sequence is TGCAGCGTACACCCGAAGCGGGACAATGAGCAGTTCTTC. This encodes CSVHPKRDNEQFF.

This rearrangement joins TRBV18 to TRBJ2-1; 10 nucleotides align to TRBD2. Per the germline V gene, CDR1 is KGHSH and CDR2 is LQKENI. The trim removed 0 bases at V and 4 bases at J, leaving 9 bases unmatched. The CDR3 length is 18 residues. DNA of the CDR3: TGTGCCAGCTCACCACCGGTGGCTAGCGGGGGCCATTACAATGAGCAGTTCTTC. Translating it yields CASSPPVASGGHYNEQFF. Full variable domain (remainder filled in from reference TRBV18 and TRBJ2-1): NAGVMQNPRHLVRRRGQEARLRCSPMKGHSHVYWYRQLPEEGLKFMVYLQKENIIDESGMPKERFSAEFPKEGPSILRIQQVVRGDSAAYFCASSPPVASGGHYNEQFFGPGTRLTVL.

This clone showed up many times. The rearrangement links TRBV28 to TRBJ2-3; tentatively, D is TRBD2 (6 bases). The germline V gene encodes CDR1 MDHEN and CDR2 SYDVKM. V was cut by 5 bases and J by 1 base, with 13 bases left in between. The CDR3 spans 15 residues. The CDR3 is CASSIRGGGTDTQYF. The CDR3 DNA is TGTGCCAGCAGTATAAGGGGAGGCGGCACAGATACGCAGTATTTT. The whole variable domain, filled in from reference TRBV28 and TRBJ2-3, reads DVKVTQSSRYLVKRTGEKVFLECVQDMDHENMFWYRQDPGLGLRLIYFSYDVKMKEKGDIPEGYSVSREKKERFSLILESASTNQTSMYLCASSIRGGGTDTQYFGPGTRLTVL.

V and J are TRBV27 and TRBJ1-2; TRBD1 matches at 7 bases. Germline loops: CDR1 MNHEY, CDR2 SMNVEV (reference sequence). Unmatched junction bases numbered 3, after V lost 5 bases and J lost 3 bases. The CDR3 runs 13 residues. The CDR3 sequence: CASSPDRDYGYTF. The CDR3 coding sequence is TGTGCCAGCAGTCCAGACAGGGACTATGGCTACACCTTC.

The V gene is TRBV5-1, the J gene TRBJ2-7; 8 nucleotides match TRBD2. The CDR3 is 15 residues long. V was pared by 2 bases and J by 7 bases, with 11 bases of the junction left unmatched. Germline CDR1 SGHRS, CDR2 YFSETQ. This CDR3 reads CASSFIAGPSGEQYF. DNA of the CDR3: TGCGCCAGCAGCTTTATAGCGGGGCCATCCGGGGAGCAGTACTTC.

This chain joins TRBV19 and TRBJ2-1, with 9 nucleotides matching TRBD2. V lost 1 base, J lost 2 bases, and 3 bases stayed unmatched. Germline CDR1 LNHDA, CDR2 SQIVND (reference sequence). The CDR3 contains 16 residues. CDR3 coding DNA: TGTGCCAGTAGTATAGCCAGCGGGAGGCCCTACAATGAGCAGTTCTTC. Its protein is CASSIASGRPYNEQFF.

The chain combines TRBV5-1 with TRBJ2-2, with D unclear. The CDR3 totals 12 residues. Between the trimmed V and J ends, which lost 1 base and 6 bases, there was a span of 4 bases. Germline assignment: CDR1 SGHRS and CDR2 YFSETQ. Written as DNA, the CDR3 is TGCGCCAGCAGCTTGATAGCCGGGGAGCTGTTTTTT. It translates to CASSLIAGELFF. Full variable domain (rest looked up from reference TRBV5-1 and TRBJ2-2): KAGVTQTPRYLIKTRGQQVTLSCSPISGHRSVSWYQQTPGQGLQFLFEYFSETQRNKGNFPGRFSGRQFSNSRSEMNVSTLELGDSALYLCASSLIAGELFFGEGSRLTVL.

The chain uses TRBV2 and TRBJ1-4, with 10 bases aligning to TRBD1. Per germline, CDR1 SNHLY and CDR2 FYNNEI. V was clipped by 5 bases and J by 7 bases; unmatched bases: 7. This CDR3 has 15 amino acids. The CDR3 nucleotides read TGTGCCAGCAGTTTTCCGGGACAGGGGATTGAAAAACTGTTTTTT. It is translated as CASSFPGQGIEKLFF.

Written as DNA, the CDR3 is TGTGCCAGCTCACCAAAAGTAGGACTTACCGAAGCTTTCTTT. Its protein is CASSPKVGLTEAFF. The genes are TRBV18 and TRBJ1-1, with D hard to call. The V gene's germline CDR1 is KGHSH and CDR2 LQKENI. The CDR3 runs to 14 residues. V lost 2 bases and J lost 8, with 15 bases in between.

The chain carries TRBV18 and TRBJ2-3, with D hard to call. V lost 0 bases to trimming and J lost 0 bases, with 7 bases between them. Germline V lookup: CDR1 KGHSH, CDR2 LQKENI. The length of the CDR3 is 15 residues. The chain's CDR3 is CASSPPIQSTDTQYF. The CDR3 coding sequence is TGTGCCAGCTCACCACCTATCCAAAGCACAGATACGCAGTATTTT.

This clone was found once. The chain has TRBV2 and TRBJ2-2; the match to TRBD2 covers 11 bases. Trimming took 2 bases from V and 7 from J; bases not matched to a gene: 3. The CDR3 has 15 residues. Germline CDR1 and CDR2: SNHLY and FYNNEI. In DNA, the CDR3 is TGTGCCAGCAGTGAACGGACTAGCGGGTACGGGGAGCTGTTTTTT. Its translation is CASSERTSGYGELFF.

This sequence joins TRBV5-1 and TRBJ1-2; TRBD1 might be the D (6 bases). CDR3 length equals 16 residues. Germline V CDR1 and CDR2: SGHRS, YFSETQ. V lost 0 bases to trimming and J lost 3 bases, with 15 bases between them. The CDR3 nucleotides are TGCGCCAGCAGCTTGGCAAGTACGGGGGGCGACTATGGCTACACCTTC. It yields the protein CASSLASTGGDYGYTF.